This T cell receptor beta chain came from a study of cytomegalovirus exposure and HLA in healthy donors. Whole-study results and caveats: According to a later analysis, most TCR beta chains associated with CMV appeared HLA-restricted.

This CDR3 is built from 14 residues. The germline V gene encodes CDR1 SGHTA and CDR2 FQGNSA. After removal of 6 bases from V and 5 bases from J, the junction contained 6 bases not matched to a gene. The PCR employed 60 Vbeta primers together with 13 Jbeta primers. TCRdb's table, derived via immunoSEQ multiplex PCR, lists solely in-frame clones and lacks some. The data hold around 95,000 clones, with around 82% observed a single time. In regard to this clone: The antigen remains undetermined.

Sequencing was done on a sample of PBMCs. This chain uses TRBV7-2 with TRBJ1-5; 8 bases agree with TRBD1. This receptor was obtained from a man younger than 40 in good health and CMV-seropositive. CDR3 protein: CASSSTGVDQPQHF. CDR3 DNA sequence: TGTGCCAGCAGTTCGACAGGGGTGGATCAGCCCCAGCATTTT.